Only one count was recorded for the clone carrying this TCR beta chain. The sample is drawn from a study of PD-1 blockade in classical Hodgkin lymphoma. Across the study: Patients were given intravenous nivolumab, 3 mg/kg, every 2 weeks.

With 8 bases removed from V and 0 bases from J, the gap between germline ends came to 11 bases. The CDR3 totals 14 residues. Sequencing used immunoSEQ multiplex PCR; TCRdb keeps in-frame clones, though not all of them. The sample shows 37,000 or so clones, almost 90% of them seen only once. Relapse after autologous stem cell transplantation occurred in every patient, and brentuximab vedotin exposure varied. The chain recombines TRBV23-1 with TRBJ1-3, with no clear D. TRBV23-1 is classed as an ORF, of uncertain function. The source is a human donor with classical Hodgkin lymphoma. Specimen: peripheral blood mononuclear cells (PBMCs), collected before the second cycle of nivolumab. CDR3 bases: TGCGCCAGCGTTTCGATCAGCTCTGGAAACACCATATATTTT. Protein: CASVSISSGNTIYF.